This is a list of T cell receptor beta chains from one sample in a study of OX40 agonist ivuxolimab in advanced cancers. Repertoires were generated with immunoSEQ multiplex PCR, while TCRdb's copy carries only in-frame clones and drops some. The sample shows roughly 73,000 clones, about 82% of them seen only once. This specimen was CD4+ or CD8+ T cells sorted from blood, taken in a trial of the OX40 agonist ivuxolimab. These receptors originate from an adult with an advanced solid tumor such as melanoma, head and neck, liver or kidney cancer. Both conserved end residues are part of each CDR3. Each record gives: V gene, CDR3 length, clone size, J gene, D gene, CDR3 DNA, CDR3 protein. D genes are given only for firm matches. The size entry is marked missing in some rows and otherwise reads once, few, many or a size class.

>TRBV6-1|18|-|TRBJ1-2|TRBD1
TGTGCCAGCAGTGAAGCCCAACCAACAGGGGCGAAAAACTATGGCTACACCTTC
CASSEAQPTGAKNYGYTF
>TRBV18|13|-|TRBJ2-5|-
TGTGCCAGCTCACCACGGGGAGGAGAGACCCAGTACTTC
CASSPRGGETQYF
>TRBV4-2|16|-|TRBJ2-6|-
TGTGCCAGCAGCCAAGATGTGGGCTCTGGGGCCAACGTCCTGACTTTC
CASSQDVGSGANVLTF
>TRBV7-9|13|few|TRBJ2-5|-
TGTGCCAGCAGCTTGCAGGTTCAAGAGACCCAGTACTTC
CASSLQVQETQYF
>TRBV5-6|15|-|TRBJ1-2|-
TGTGCCAGCAGCCCCGGACAGACGAACGTCAGGGGCTACACCTTC
CASSPGQTNVRGYTF
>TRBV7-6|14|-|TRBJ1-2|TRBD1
TGTGCCAGCAGCCAACGGACAGGGGGCGGAGGCTACACCTTC
CASSQRTGGGGYTF
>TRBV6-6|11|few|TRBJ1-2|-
TGTGCCAGCTCTAAGAACTATGGCTACACCTTC
CASSKNYGYTF
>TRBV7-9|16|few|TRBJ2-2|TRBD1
TGTGCCAGCAGCTTAAGGGAGACAGGGGCGCTCGGGGAGCTGTTTTTT
CASSLRETGALGELFF
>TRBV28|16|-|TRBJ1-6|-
TGTGCCAGCAGTAATGACTACAGGTTCAGCAATTCACCCCTCCACTTT
CASSNDYRFSNSPLHF
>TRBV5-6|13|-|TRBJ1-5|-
TGTGCCAGCAGCTTGGGAAGGAATCAGCCCCAGCATTTT
CASSLGRNQPQHF
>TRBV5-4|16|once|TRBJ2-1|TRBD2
TGTGCCAGCAGCCAAGAAAGCGGGGGGGCGGTTGTTGAGCAGTTCTTC
CASSQESGGAVVEQFF
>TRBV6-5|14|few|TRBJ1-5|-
TGTGCCAGCAGCTCGGGGGCTGGAGTTCAGCCCCAGCATTTT
CASSSGAGVQPQHF
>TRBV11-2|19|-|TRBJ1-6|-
TGTGCCAGCAGCTCTCTGTCTATTCGGACTGTCTCCTATAATTCACCCCTCCACTTT
CASSSLSIRTVSYNSPLHF
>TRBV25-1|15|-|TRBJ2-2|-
TGTGCCAGCAGACGGCAGGGAGGCGTCACCGGGGAGCTGTTTTTT
CASRRQGGVTGELFF
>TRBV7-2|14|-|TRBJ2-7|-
TGTGCCAGCAGCTTAGCGGCACGAGACTACGAGCAGTACTTC
CASSLAARDYEQYF
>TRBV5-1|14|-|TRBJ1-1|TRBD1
TGCGCCAGCAGCTGGGGGACAGGGAACACTGAAGCTTTCTTT
CASSWGTGNTEAFF
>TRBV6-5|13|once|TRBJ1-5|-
TGTGCCAGTTGCGGCACAAGGAATCAGCCCCAGCATTTT
CASCGTRNQPQHF
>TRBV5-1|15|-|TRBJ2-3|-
TGCGCCAGCAGCCTCCAGCGTACTAGCACAGATACGCAGTATTTT
CASSLQRTSTDTQYF
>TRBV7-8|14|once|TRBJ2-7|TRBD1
TGTGCCAGCAGCTCCTTAGGGGGCAAGGGCGAGCAGTACTTC
CASSSLGGKGEQYF
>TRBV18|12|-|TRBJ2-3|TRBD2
TGTGCAGGCGGGGGTGAAACAGATACGCAGTATTTT
CAGGGETDTQYF
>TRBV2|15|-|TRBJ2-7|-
TGTGCCAGCAGAGGGGGGGCTACAAGCTCCTACGAGCAGTACTTC
CASRGGATSSYEQYF
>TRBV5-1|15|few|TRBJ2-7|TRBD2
TGCGCCAGCAGCCCCCAGCGGGGGGGCCTCTACGAGCAGTACTTC
CASSPQRGGLYEQYF
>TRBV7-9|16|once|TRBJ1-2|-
TGTGCCAGCAGCCTCACCGCTCAGGGAGGGCGATATGGCTACACCTTC
CASSLTAQGGRYGYTF
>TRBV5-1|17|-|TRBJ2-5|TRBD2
TGCGCCAGCAGCTTTGGACTAGCGGGACTAAAAAAAGAGACCCAGTACTTC
CASSFGLAGLKKETQYF
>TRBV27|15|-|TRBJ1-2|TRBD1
TGTGCCAGCAGTTTCCAACAAACAGGGGGCCGGGGCTACACCTTC
CASSFQQTGGRGYTF
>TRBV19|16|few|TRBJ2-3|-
TGTGCCAGTAGTATGACCGGACGTACTAGGGCAGATACGCAGTATTTT
CASSMTGRTRADTQYF
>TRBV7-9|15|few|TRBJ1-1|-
TGTGCCAGCAGCTTAGAGGGGGTAAGGGACACTGAAGCTTTCTTT
CASSLEGVRDTEAFF
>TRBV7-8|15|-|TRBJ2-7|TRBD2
TGTGCCAGCAGCTTAGCAGCGGGGGAAATCTACGAGCAGTACTTC
CASSLAAGEIYEQYF
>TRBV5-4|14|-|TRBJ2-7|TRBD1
TGTGCCAGCAGCCCCGGGACAGAAACCTACGAGCAGTACTTC
CASSPGTETYEQYF
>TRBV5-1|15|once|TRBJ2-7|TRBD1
TGCGCCAGCAGCGGCGGGACAGGGAAGAGCTACGAGCAGTACTTC
CASSGGTGKSYEQYF
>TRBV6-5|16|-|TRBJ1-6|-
TGTGCCAGCAGTTCCAACAAGGCCTCCTATAATTCACCCCTCCACTTT
CASSSNKASYNSPLHF
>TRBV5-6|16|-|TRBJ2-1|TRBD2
TGTGCCAGCAGCTTGTATCTAGCGGGGCGCTACAATGAGCAGTTCTTC
CASSLYLAGRYNEQFF
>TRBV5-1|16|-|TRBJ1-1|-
TGCGCCAGCAGCTCAATGACTCTACAGTCGAACACTGAAGCTTTCTTT
CASSSMTLQSNTEAFF
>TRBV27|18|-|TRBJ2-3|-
TGTGCCAGCAGTGCCACCGGGTGGCAAGACCAAGTATCAGATACGCAGTATTTT
CASSATGWQDQVSDTQYF
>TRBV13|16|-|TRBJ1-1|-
TGTGCCAGCAGCTTAGGGGGTACAGGGTCGGGCACTGAAGCTTTCTTT
CASSLGGTGSGTEAFF
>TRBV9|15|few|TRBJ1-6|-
TGTGCCAGCAGCACTGGGCTCTCCGGTACTGTGCCCCTCCACTTT
CASSTGLSGTVPLHF
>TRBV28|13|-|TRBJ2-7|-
TGTGCCAGCAGAAGGACACGACCCTACGAGCAGTACTTC
CASRRTRPYEQYF
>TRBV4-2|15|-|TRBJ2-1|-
TGTGCCAGCAGCCAAGATCCGGGGAGCTACAATGAGCAGTTCTTC
CASSQDPGSYNEQFF
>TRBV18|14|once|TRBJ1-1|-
TGTGCCAGCTCGCCTCGGGGTGTGAACACTGAAGCTTTCTTT
CASSPRGVNTEAFF
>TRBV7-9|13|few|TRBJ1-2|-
TGTGCCAGCAGCTTACAGGGGCTCTATGGCTACACCTTC
CASSLQGLYGYTF
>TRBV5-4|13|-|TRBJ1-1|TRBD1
TGTGCCAGCAGCTGGGGCTCAGGGGGAGAAGCTTTCTTT
CASSWGSGGEAFF
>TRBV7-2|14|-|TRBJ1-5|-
TGTGCCAGCAGCTTAGGGAGGACCACCGAGCCCCAGCATTTT
CASSLGRTTEPQHF